The 31 T cell receptor beta chains reported below all come from one sample, sequenced in a study of lymphopenia after photon versus proton radiotherapy. The method was immunoSEQ multiplex PCR; TCRdb's version includes in-frame clones alone and lacks a portion of them. This sample yields about 20,000 clones, of which about 92% are seen a single time; around 1.5% belongs to the top ten. Sample: peripheral blood, taken from a patient treated with photon-based radiotherapy. These receptors were taken from a woman aged 40 to 50 with cholangiocarcinoma.

The V and J genes are TRBV21-1 and TRBJ1-2. TRBV21-1 is tagged as a pseudogene. The CDR3 consists of 19 residues. The CDR3 sequence: CASSRLHPIGTKDFYGYTF. The CDR3 bases are TGTGCCAGCAGCAGACTCCACCCTATAGGAACAAAAGATTTCTATGGCTACACCTTC.

This chain connects TRBV30 to TRBJ2-7, with D unclear. Germline V lookup: CDR1 GTSNPN, CDR2 SVGIG (reference sequence). The length of the CDR3 is 12 residues. The V and J ends lost 2 bases and 6 bases respectively, with 11 bases between them. CDR3 loop: CAWSLRFGEQYF. CDR3 sequence (DNA): TGTGCCTGGAGTCTGAGGTTCGGCGAGCAGTACTTC.

V is TRBV30 and J is TRBJ1-4; the D gene is possibly TRBD1 (6 bases). Trimming removed 0 bases at V and 10 bases at J, with 15 bases between. From germline, CDR1 is GTSNPN and CDR2 SVGIG (reference sequence). The CDR3 consists of 14 residues. This CDR3 reads CAWSVQQGLGKLFF. The CDR3, as DNA: TGTGCCTGGAGTGTACAACAGGGTTTAGGAAAACTGTTTTTT.

This chain connects TRBV19 to TRBJ1-5, with unresolved D. V was clipped by 0 bases and J by 2 bases, with 11 bases between them. CDR3 length equals 16 residues. From germline, CDR1 is LNHDA and CDR2 SQIVND (reference sequence). The CDR3 coding sequence is TGTGCCAGTAGTATAGATCCCCAGGAGGGCAATCAGCCCCAGCATTTT. Encoded protein: CASSIDPQEGNQPQHF.

This rearrangement joins TRBV11-2 to TRBJ2-3; 9 nucleotides agree with TRBD2. V gave up 3 bases and J gave up 4 bases; unmatched junction bases: 11. The CDR3 extends over 17 amino acids. In germline, CDR1 is SGHAT, CDR2 FQNNGV. The CDR3 sequence: CASSLLGPGLAADTQYF. The CDR3 DNA sequence: TGTGCCAGCAGCTTGCTGGGACCGGGACTAGCCGCAGATACGCAGTATTTT.

J is TRBJ2-6 and V is TRBV11-2; no firm D call. Per the germline V gene, CDR1 is SGHAT and CDR2 is FQNNGV. V lost 1 base and J lost 4, with 5 bases in between. CDR3 size: 14 residues. The CDR3 DNA reads TGTGCCAGCAGCTTAGCATCCGGGGCCAACGTCCTGACTTTC. Protein sequence: CASSLASGANVLTF.

V is TRBV19 and J is TRBJ1-5, with D possibly matching TRBD1 (5 bases). The germline V and J ends were trimmed by 3 bases and 6 bases, with 15 bases remaining between them. This CDR3 has 15 residues. Germline CDR1 and CDR2: LNHDA and SQIVND (reference sequence). CDR3 amino acids: CASSMSGAGGQPQHF. In DNA, the CDR3 is TGTGCCAGTAGTATGTCCGGGGCCGGGGGTCAGCCCCAGCATTTT.

This clone is a singleton in its sample. The rearrangement uses TRBV11-3 and TRBJ1-1; D perhaps matches TRBD1 (5 bases). CDR3 length: 14 residues. CDR1 and CDR2 (germline): SGHNT, YENEEA. V shed 3 bases and J shed 0 bases, with 8 bases lying between them. CDR3 nucleotide sequence: TGTGCCAGCAGCTTGGGGCAGATGAACACTGAAGCTTTCTTT. Amino acids: CASSLGQMNTEAFF.

The CDR3 region is CASSWARGTDTQYF. In nucleotides, the CDR3 is TGTGCCAGCAGCTGGGCGAGGGGGACAGATACGCAGTATTTT. The chain couples TRBV5-4 to TRBJ2-3; perhaps TRBD1 as D (6 bases). There are 14 residues in the CDR3. V lost 3 bases to trimming and J lost 3 bases, with 11 bases between them. Germline assignment: CDR1 SGHNT and CDR2 YYREEE (reference sequence).

The chain uses TRBV30 and TRBJ1-1, with unresolved D. Trimming cost V 0 bases and J 6 bases, with 8 bases left between them. Germline CDR1 is GTSNPN and CDR2 is SVGIG (reference sequence). The CDR3 is 12 residues long. The CDR3 DNA reads as TGTGCCTGGAGTGTGGGAGGCCCTGAAGCTTTCTTT. Encoded protein: CAWSVGGPEAFF. The full variable domain, completed using reference TRBV30 and TRBJ1-1, is SQTIHQWPATLVQPVGSPLSLECTVEGTSNPNLYWYRQAAGRGLQLLFYSVGIGQISSEVPQNLSASRPQDRQFILSSKKLLLSDSGFYLCAWSVGGPEAFFGQGTRLTVV.

This rearrangement joins TRBV7-3 to TRBJ2-5, with D possibly TRBD2 on 6 matching bases. In germline, CDR1 is SGHTA, CDR2 FQGTGA. V was shortened by 2 bases and J by 5 bases, with 21 bases between the two germline ends. The CDR3 covers 17 residues. This CDR3 is CASSLYSPGGAGETQYF. The CDR3 DNA follows: TGTGCCAGCAGCTTATACTCCCCAGGAGGGGCCGGGGAGACCCAGTACTTC.

This chain uses TRBV5-1 with TRBJ1-1; possible D gene TRBD1, 5 bases. This CDR3 region has 14 residues. Trimming removed 2 bases at V and 4 bases at J, with 12 bases between. Germline CDR1 SGHRS, CDR2 YFSETQ. DNA for the CDR3: TGCGCCAGCAGCTTCCCCGGGGACGGCACTGAAGCTTTCTTT. Protein: CASSFPGDGTEAFF.

This sequence joins TRBV28 and TRBJ2-2, with 10 bases that match TRBD1. The V segment lost 6 bases and the J segment 5 bases; nucleotides outside the gene matches: 12. Germline loops: CDR1 MDHEN, CDR2 SYDVKM. This CDR3 is 17 amino acids long. CDR3: CASRSTGTGARTGELFF. The CDR3 coding sequence is TGTGCCAGCAGGTCAACCGGGACAGGGGCCCGGACCGGGGAGCTGTTTTTT.

This clone was counted once. This chain joins TRBV7-2 and TRBJ2-1; D is undetermined. CDR1 SGHTA and CDR2 FQGNSA come from the germline V gene. V was clipped by 2 bases and J by 10 bases, with 9 bases between them. This CDR3 spans 12 amino acids. CDR3 protein: CASSLLVDEQFF. CDR3 nucleotide sequence: TGTGCCAGCAGCTTACTGGTGGACGAGCAGTTCTTC.

The chain links TRBV9 to TRBJ2-3, with TRBD2 matching 12 bases. In germline, CDR1 is SGDLS, CDR2 YYNGEE. The V and J ends lost 2 bases and 4 bases, in that order; junction bases with no gene match: 5. This CDR3 is built from 16 residues. CDR3 DNA: TGTGCCAGCAGCGTTCCGACTAGCGGGGGCTCAGATACGCAGTATTTT. Protein product: CASSVPTSGGSDTQYF.

The rearrangement uses TRBV11-2 and TRBJ2-1; 12 nucleotides agree with TRBD2. Germline values: CDR1 SGHAT, CDR2 FQNNGV. V trimming: 4 bases; J trimming: 8 bases; junction bases outside the gene matches: 18. The CDR3 totals 19 residues. CDR3 sequence reads: CASSSVTSGGLRPVDEQFF. The CDR3 coding sequence is TGTGCCAGCAGCTCCGTGACTAGCGGGGGACTACGCCCGGTCGATGAGCAGTTCTTC. The full variable domain, its missing parts supplied by reference TRBV11-2 and TRBJ2-1, is EAGVAQSPRYKIIEKRQSVAFWCNPISGHATLYWYQQILGQGPKLLIQFQNNGVVDDSQLPKDRFSAERLKGVDSTLKIQPAKLEDSAVYLCASSSVTSGGLRPVDEQFFGPGTRLTVL.

The chain uses TRBV4-1 and TRBJ1-2, with no clear D. Between the trimmed V and J ends, which lost 0 bases and 10 bases, there was a span of 15 bases. This CDR3 region has 14 residues. Per germline, CDR1 MGHRA and CDR2 YSYEKL. The CDR3 reads CASSQEDVRLLYTF. As DNA, the CDR3 is TGCGCCAGCAGCCAAGAGGACGTTCGCCTGCTCTACACCTTC.

The gene calls are TRBV6-5 and TRBJ1-2; perhaps TRBD1 as D (5 bases). V was cut by 5 bases and J by 8 bases, with 9 bases left in between. The CDR3 is 11 amino acids. Germline CDR1 is MNHEY and CDR2 is SVGAGI. The CDR3 here is CASSRRAGYTF. CDR3 nucleotide sequence: TGTGCCAGCAGTCGCAGGGCGGGCTACACCTTC.

The rearrangement uses TRBV6-1 and TRBJ1-5; 10 bases map to TRBD1. Germline V CDR1 and CDR2: MNHNS, SASEGT. This CDR3 contains 14 residues. V gave up 6 bases and J gave up 11 bases; unmatched junction bases: 10. CDR3: CASSTGTGVRAQHF. The CDR3 DNA reads TGTGCCAGCAGCACCGGGACAGGGGTAAGAGCCCAGCATTTT.

The rearrangement uses TRBV10-2 and TRBJ1-2; possible D gene TRBD1, 5 bases. The CDR3 is 14 amino acids. Trimming pared 6 bases from V and 10 bases from J, leaving 21 bases between. Germline V gene data show CDR1 as WSHSY and CDR2 as SAAADI. For the CDR3, the DNA is TGCGCCAGCAGATCGACAGCGCCAGTTTCGTACTACACCTTC. Encoded protein: CASRSTAPVSYYTF.

This chain links TRBV4-1 with TRBJ1-1, with TRBD1 as a possible D gene (5 bases). Germline CDR1 MGHRA, CDR2 YSYEKL. The CDR3 has 16 residues. V was trimmed by 1 base and J by 0 bases, leaving 12 bases between them. For the CDR3, the DNA is TGCGCCAGCAGCCAAGTGGGGCGGTCATTGAACACTGAAGCTTTCTTT. Translation: CASSQVGRSLNTEAFF.

This chain connects TRBV5-1 to TRBJ1-2, with D tentatively TRBD1 (6 bases). V lost 2 bases to trimming and J lost 4 bases, with 12 bases between them. CDR1 and CDR2 (germline): SGHRS, YFSETQ. The CDR3 has 14 amino acids. CDR3 loop: CASSLQTGTYGYTF. The DNA for the CDR3 is TGCGCCAGCAGCTTACAGACAGGCACCTATGGCTACACCTTC.

The rearrangement links TRBV2 to TRBJ2-7; 10 bases fit TRBD1. CDR1 and CDR2 (germline): SNHLY, FYNNEI. Losses at the gene ends were 6 bases for V and 1 base for J; bases not matched to a gene: 3. This CDR3 is built from 14 residues. The CDR3 reads CASRRQGASYEQYF. The CDR3 DNA is TGTGCCAGCAGGAGACAGGGGGCTTCCTACGAGCAGTACTTC.

The chain uses TRBV11-2 and TRBJ1-1, with D uncertain. Per germline, CDR1 SGHAT and CDR2 FQNNGV. The CDR3 is 12 residues long. V was clipped by 4 bases and J by 8 bases, with 11 bases between them. The CDR3: CASSYSHDEAFF. The CDR3 bases are TGTGCCAGCAGCTATTCCCACGACGAAGCTTTCTTT.

The genes are TRBV10-3 and TRBJ1-6; no definite D call. The CDR3 loop spans 16 amino acids. Trimming left V 0 bases short and J 12 bases short, with 18 bases between. Germline V CDR1 and CDR2: ENHRY, SYGVKD. CDR3 nucleotide sequence: TGTGCCATCAGTGAGTCGAATGTCGTGGTTAGGGAACCCCTCCACTTT. Protein: CAISESNVVVREPLHF.

The chain employs TRBV10-1 and TRBJ2-7, with D uncertain. The CDR3 runs to 13 residues. Trimming pared 0 bases from V and 2 bases from J, leaving 5 bases between. Germline V gives CDR1 WNHNN, CDR2 SYGVQD (reference sequence). The CDR3 here is CASSESRTYEQYF. CDR3 sequence (DNA): TGCGCCAGCAGTGAGTCGAGAACCTACGAGCAGTACTTC.

The chain couples TRBV7-9 to TRBJ1-2, with 7 bases lining up with TRBD1. Germline lookup yields CDR1 SEHNR and CDR2 FQNEAQ (reference sequence). After removal of 3 bases from V and 0 bases from J, the junction contained 13 bases not matched to a gene. The CDR3 covers 18 residues. CDR3 DNA sequence: TGTGCCAGCAGCTTTTGGGTTATCAAGACAGGGTCTAACTATGGCTACACCTTC. Amino acid sequence: CASSFWVIKTGSNYGYTF.

Here the CDR3 DNA reads TGTGCCAGCAGTGGAAAGGGGGGTAGCAATCAGCCCCAGCATTTT. Protein product: CASSGKGGSNQPQHF. The chain is built from TRBV2 and TRBJ1-5, with D maybe TRBD1 (6 bases). With 4 bases removed from V and 0 bases from J, the gap between germline ends came to 10 bases. The germline V gene has CDR1 SNHLY and CDR2 FYNNEI. The CDR3 spans 15 residues. The whole variable domain, filled in from reference TRBV2 and TRBJ1-5, reads EPEVTQTPSHQVTQMGQEVILRCVPISNHLYFYWYRQILGQKVEFLVSFYNNEISEKSEIFDDQFSVERPDGSNFTLKIRSTKLEDSAMYFCASSGKGGSNQPQHFGDGTRLSIL.

The V and J genes are TRBV6-5 and TRBJ1-1; D ambiguous. The V gene lost 5 bases and the J gene lost 7 bases, with 11 bases spanning the gap. The CDR3 spans 12 residues. Germline V CDR1 and CDR2: MNHEY, SVGAGI. The CDR3 DNA sequence: TGTGCCAGCAGTCCCCCGGAGGGTGAAGCTTTCTTT. It encodes CASSPPEGEAFF.

V usage is TRBV5-1 and J usage is TRBJ2-3, with 10 nucleotides matching TRBD2. The length of the CDR3 is 16 residues. Germline V gives CDR1 SGHRS, CDR2 YFSETQ. Unmatched junction bases numbered 4, after V lost 3 bases and J lost 0 bases. The CDR3 region is CASSYETSGSTDTQYF. The CDR3, as DNA: TGCGCCAGCAGCTATGAGACTAGCGGGAGCACAGATACGCAGTATTTT.

This rearrangement joins TRBV29-1 to TRBJ2-3; D is unresolved. V dropped 5 bases and J dropped 6 bases, with 15 bases sitting between them. The CDR3 has 13 residues. Germline V CDR1 and CDR2: SQVTM, ANQGSEA. CDR3 in amino acids: CSVCVSTRDTQYF. As DNA, the CDR3 is TGCAGCGTTTGTGTGTCCACCAGGGATACGCAGTATTTT.